A single sample gave rise to the 18 T cell receptor beta chains below, sequenced in a study of cytomegalovirus exposure and HLA in healthy donors. The PCR contained 60 Vbeta and 13 Jbeta primers. The repertoire was sequenced with immunoSEQ multiplex PCR; TCRdb's copy has only in-frame clones and lacks some. The data show about 190,000 clones, around 84% seen once. Specimen: PBMCs. These receptors were obtained from a woman aged 50 to 65 in good health and CMV-seropositive.

For this clone: The junction does not match germline at one end; this may be a read error. Different DNA sequences within this sample yield the same CDR3. This chain uses TRBV11-1 with TRBJ2-5; 12 positions agree with TRBD2. The CDR3 consists of 14 residues. The germline gives CDR1 SGHAT, CDR2 FQDESV (reference sequence). CDR3 sequence: CASSLAGGSETQYF. The CDR3 coding sequence is TGTGCCAGCAGCCTAGCGGGGGGGTCTGAGACCCAGTACTTC.

CDR3 DNA sequence: TGTGCCAGCAGCTTACACCTAGCGGGGGGGATCTACAATGAGCAGTTCTTC. Translating gives CASSLHLAGGIYNEQFF. This chain connects TRBV11-2 to TRBJ2-1, with 12 bases aligning to TRBD2. Trimming took 2 bases from V and 3 from J; bases not matched to a gene: 5. Germline values: CDR1 SGHAT, CDR2 FQNNGV. The CDR3 is 17 residues long.

The V call is TRBV5-6, the J call TRBJ2-3; D is ambiguous. Germline V gene data show CDR1 as SGHDT and CDR2 as YYEEEE. V gave up 1 base and J gave up 2 bases, with 8 bases separating them. This CDR3 region has 14 residues. The CDR3 region is CASSLPKNTDTQYF. CDR3 nucleotides: TGTGCCAGCAGCTTGCCTAAAAACACAGATACGCAGTATTTT.

V gene TRBV19 combines with J gene TRBJ2-3; TRBD2 matches at 8 bases. Germline V CDR1 and CDR2: LNHDA, SQIVND (reference sequence). The CDR3 runs to 17 residues. V dropped 5 bases and J dropped 2; count of bases not matched to a gene: 12. CDR3 region: CASSFGSGGPHTDTQYF. For the CDR3, the DNA is TGTGCCAGTAGTTTCGGGTCGGGGGGGCCCCACACAGATACGCAGTATTTT.

There are a few counts of this clone. The genes are TRBV6-5 and TRBJ1-3; 9 nucleotides line up with TRBD1. This CDR3 is built from 13 residues. CDR1 is MNHEY and CDR2 is SVGAGI in the germline V gene. With 8 bases clipped from V and 2 bases from J, the junction kept 1 base outside the gene matches. The CDR3 DNA reads TGTGCCAGCGGACAGGGGACTGGAAACACCATATATTTT. Translation: CASGQGTGNTIYF.

The chain combines TRBV2 with TRBJ2-5; D might be TRBD1 (5 bases). The J call may be faulty, since TRBJ2-7 better matches the DNA end. Germline V CDR1 and CDR2: SNHLY, FYNNEI. This CDR3 contains 12 residues. The CDR3 loop reads CASTRQLYEQYF. The CDR3 coding sequence is TGTGCCAGCACAAGACAGCTCTACGAGCAGTACTTC.

Of note for this clone: Other DNA sequences in this specimen translate into the identical CDR3. This chain links TRBV5-1 with TRBJ2-5; TRBD1 matches at 8 bases. Germline CDR1 reads SGHRS; CDR2 reads YFSETQ. With 4 bases clipped from V and 4 bases from J, the junction kept 6 bases outside the gene matches. This CDR3 spans 14 amino acids. The CDR3 sequence is CASSPRTGRETQYF. In DNA form, the CDR3 reads TGCGCCAGCAGCCCCCGGACAGGGAGAGAGACCCAGTACTTC.

The chain joins TRBV7-8 to TRBJ2-7, with a tentative D call TRBD1 (6 bases). CDR3 length equals 14 residues. Trimming cost V 4 bases and J 4 bases, with 14 bases left between them. CDR1 SGHVS and CDR2 FQNEAQ come from the germline V gene. As DNA, the CDR3 is TGTGCCAGCAGCTACGTGACAGGCTATTACGAGCAGTACTTC. Translating it yields CASSYVTGYYEQYF.

For the CDR3, the DNA is TGTGCCAGCAGTGAAGCGAGCTTACTAGCGGGGGCACACCAAGAGACCCAGTACTTC. Its protein is CASSEASLLAGAHQETQYF. The chain links TRBV2 to TRBJ2-5; 11 bases align to TRBD2. CDR1 is SNHLY and CDR2 is FYNNEI in the germline V gene. The CDR3 covers 19 residues. Trimming removed 0 bases from V and 0 bases from J; junction bases left unmatched: 9.

This rearrangement joins TRBV2 to TRBJ2-5; 8 positions match TRBD1. Germline CDR1 and CDR2: SNHLY and FYNNEI. Trimming cost V 6 bases and J 7 bases; bases outside gene matches: 4. The CDR3 covers 12 residues. The CDR3 DNA is TGTGCCAGCAGGTCGACAGGGGTGACCCAGTACTTC. Protein: CASRSTGVTQYF. The entire variable domain, with the rest obtained from reference TRBV2 and TRBJ2-5, is as follows: EPEVTQTPSHQVTQMGQEVILRCVPISNHLYFYWYRQILGQKVEFLVSFYNNEISEKSEIFDDQFSVERPDGSNFTLKIRSTKLEDSAMYFCASRSTGVTQYFGPGTRLLVL.

The chain uses TRBV6-6 and TRBJ1-5; TRBD1 agrees at 7 bases. The germline CDR1 and CDR2 sequences are MNHNY and SVGAGI (reference sequence). With V trimmed by 8 bases and J by 7 bases, 11 bases remained unmatched. There are 14 residues in the CDR3. The CDR3 reads CASQTEGGWQPQHF. In nucleotides, the CDR3 is TGTGCCAGCCAGACTGAAGGGGGCTGGCAGCCCCAGCATTTT.

V and J are TRBV6-6 and TRBJ2-1; a possible D gene is TRBD2 (5 bases). V was pared by 2 bases and J by 11 bases, with 10 bases between. The CDR3 has 12 residues. Germline CDR1 is MNHNY and CDR2 is SVGAGI (reference sequence). CDR3 bases: TGTGCCAGCAGTTACGGAGGACCGAAGCAGTTCTTC. Its protein is CASSYGGPKQFF.

This rearrangement joins TRBV5-1 to TRBJ1-1, with D possibly matching TRBD1 (5 bases). V was pared by 0 bases and J by 5 bases, with 17 bases between. Germline V CDR1 and CDR2: SGHRS, YFSETQ. CDR3 length: 16 amino acids. CDR3 sequence (DNA): TGCGCCAGCAGCTTGGCCGGAGCCAGGGAAGGGACTGAAGCTTTCTTT. As protein: CASSLAGAREGTEAFF.

The CDR3: CASSIGGRIQETQYF. CDR3 DNA sequence: TGTGCCAGCAGCATCGGGGGGCGGATTCAAGAGACCCAGTACTTC. The V call is TRBV27, the J call TRBJ2-5, with D maybe TRBD2 (7 bases). The V gene lost 6 bases and the J gene lost 2 bases, with 16 bases spanning the gap. Germline assignment: CDR1 MNHEY and CDR2 SMNVEV (reference sequence). This CDR3 region has 15 residues.

This chain joins TRBV6-5 and TRBJ2-6, with D hard to call. CDR1 MNHEY and CDR2 SVGAGI come from the germline V gene. The CDR3 covers 14 residues. V was cut by 5 bases and J by 1 base, with 6 bases left in between. The CDR3 here is CASSPFSGANVLTF. CDR3 bases: TGTGCCAGCAGTCCATTTTCTGGGGCCAACGTCCTGACTTTC.

This chain connects TRBV14 to TRBJ2-7, with a possible D match to TRBD1 (6 bases). CDR3 length: 13 residues. V lost 0 bases and J 6 bases, leaving 9 bases between the germline ends. CDR1 and CDR2 (germline): SGHDN, FVKESK. The CDR3 reads CASSQDRGSEQYF. The CDR3 DNA follows: TGTGCCAGCAGCCAAGATAGGGGGAGCGAGCAGTACTTC.

The gene calls are TRBV6-6 and TRBJ2-1, with a possible D match to TRBD1 (5 bases). Germline V gene data show CDR1 as MNHNY and CDR2 as SVGAGI (reference sequence). CDR3 length equals 14 residues. V shed 0 bases and J shed 7 bases, with 10 bases lying between them. This CDR3 reads CASSYSTAGNEQFF. The CDR3 nucleotides read TGTGCCAGCAGTTACTCGACAGCCGGGAATGAGCAGTTCTTC.

V usage is TRBV2 and J usage is TRBJ2-2; 13 nucleotides line up with TRBD2. The J segment lost 4 bases and the V segment lost 5 bases, leaving 4 bases of the junction unmatched. The CDR3 has 16 amino acids. Germline V gene sequence: CDR1 SNHLY, CDR2 FYNNEI. In DNA, the CDR3 is TGTGCCAGCAGTCAGACTAGCGGGGGGCCCACCGGGGAGCTGTTTTTT. The encoded protein is CASSQTSGGPTGELFF.